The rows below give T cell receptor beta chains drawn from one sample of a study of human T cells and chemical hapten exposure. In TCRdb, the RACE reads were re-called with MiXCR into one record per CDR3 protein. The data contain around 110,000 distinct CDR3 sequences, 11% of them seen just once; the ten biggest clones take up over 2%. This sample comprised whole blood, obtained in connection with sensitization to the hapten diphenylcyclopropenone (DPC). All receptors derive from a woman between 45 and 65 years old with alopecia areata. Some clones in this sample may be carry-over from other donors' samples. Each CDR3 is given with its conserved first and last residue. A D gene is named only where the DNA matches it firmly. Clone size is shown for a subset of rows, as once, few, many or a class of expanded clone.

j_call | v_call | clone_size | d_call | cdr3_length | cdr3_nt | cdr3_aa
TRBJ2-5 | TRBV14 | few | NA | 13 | TGTGCCAGCAGCCCACAATGGGAAGAGACCCAGTACTTC | CASSPQWEETQYF
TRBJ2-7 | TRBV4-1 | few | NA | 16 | TGCGCCAGCAGCCAAGGCCCCCCCACGGGGGAGTACGAGCAGTACTTC | CASSQGPPTGEYEQYF
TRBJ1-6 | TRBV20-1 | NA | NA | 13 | TGCAGTGCTGGGGACGGGAATAATTCACCCCTCCACTTT | CSAGDGNNSPLHF
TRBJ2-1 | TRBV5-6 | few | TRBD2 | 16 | TGTGCCAGCAGCTTGGAAGCGGGAGGGCCCCACAATGAGCAGTTCTTC | CASSLEAGGPHNEQFF
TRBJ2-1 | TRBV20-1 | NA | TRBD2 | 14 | TGCAGTGCTAGAGGGCTAGCGGGCAACAATGAGCAGTTCTTC | CSARGLAGNNEQFF
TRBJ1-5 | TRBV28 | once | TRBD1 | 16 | TGTGCCAGCATGCCGGAAGACCACAGGGGTATTCAGCCCCAGCATTTT | CASMPEDHRGIQPQHF
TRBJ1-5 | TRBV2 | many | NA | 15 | TGTGCCAGCAGCGGACAGTCTCTCGGCAATCAGCCCCAGCATTTT | CASSGQSLGNQPQHF
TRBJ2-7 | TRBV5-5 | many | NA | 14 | TGTGCCAGCAGCTTGTCGACGGGGTCCTACGAGCAGTACTTC | CASSLSTGSYEQYF
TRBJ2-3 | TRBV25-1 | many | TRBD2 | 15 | TGTGCCAGCAGTGAGCCGGGACTATTCCCAGATACGCAGTATTTT | CASSEPGLFPDTQYF
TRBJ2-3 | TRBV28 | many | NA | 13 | TGTGCCAGCAGAACCGCGGGGGCGGATACGCAGTATTTT | CASRTAGADTQYF
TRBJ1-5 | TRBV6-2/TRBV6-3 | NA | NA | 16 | TGTGCCAGCAGTACCCCCGCATTGGATAGCAATCAGCCCCAGCATTTT | CASSTPALDSNQPQHF
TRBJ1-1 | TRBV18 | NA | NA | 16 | TGTGCCAGCTCACTGGTAAGAGGAGAGTTGGACACTGAAGCTTTCTTT | CASSLVRGELDTEAFF
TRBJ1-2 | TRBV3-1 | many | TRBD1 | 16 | TGTGCCAGCAGCCAAAACCCGGGACAGGCCTCTAGTGGCTACACCTTC | CASSQNPGQASSGYTF
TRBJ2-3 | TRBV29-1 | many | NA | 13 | TGCAGCGTTGAACAGGGGAGCACAGATACGCAGTATTTT | CSVEQGSTDTQYF
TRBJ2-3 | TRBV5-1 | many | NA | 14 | TGCGCCAGCAGCTCAGACAGGAGCACAGATACGCAGTATTTT | CASSSDRSTDTQYF
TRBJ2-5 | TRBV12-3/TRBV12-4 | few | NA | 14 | TGTGCCAGCAGGCGGGACGGCTACCCGGGGACCCAGTACTTC | CASRRDGYPGTQYF
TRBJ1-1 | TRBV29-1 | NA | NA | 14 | TGCAGCGTTGAAGTGGTGGGGGGGCGAACTGAAGCTTTCTTT | CSVEVVGGRTEAFF
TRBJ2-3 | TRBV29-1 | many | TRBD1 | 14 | TGCAGCGTTGAAGGGGGACAGTCCGGACGATCGCAGTATTTT | CSVEGGQSGRSQYF
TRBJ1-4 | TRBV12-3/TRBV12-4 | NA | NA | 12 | TGTGCCAGCAGTTTCAGAGGGGAAAAACTGTTTTTT | CASSFRGEKLFF
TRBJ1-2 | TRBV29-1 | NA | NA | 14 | TGCAGCGTTGAAGGGACCGAGGGGGTCTCTGGCTACACCTTC | CSVEGTEGVSGYTF